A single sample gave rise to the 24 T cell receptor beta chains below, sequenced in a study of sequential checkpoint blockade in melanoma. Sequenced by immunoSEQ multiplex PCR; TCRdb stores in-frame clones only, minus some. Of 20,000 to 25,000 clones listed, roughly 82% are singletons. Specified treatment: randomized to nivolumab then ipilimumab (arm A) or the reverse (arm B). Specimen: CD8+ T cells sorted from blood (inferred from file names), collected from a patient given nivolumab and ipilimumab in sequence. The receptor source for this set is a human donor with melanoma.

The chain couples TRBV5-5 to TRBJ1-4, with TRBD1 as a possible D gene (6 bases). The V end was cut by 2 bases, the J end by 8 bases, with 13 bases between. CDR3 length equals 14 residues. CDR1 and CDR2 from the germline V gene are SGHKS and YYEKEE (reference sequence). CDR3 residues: CASSFARGPEKLFF. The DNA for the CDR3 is TGTGCCAGCAGCTTTGCCAGGGGCCCAGAAAAACTGTTTTTT.

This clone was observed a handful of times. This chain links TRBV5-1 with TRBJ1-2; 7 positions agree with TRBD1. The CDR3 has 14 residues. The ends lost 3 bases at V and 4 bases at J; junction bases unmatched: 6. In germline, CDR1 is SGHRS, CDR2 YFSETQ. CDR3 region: CASSSGGDSYGYTF. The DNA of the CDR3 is TGCGCCAGCAGCTCGGGGGGGGACAGCTATGGCTACACCTTC.

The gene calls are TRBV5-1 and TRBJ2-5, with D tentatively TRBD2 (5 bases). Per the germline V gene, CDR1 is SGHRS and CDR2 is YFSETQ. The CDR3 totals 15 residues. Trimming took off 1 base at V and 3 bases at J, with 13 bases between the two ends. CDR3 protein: CASSLNYGMEETQYF. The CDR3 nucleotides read TGCGCCAGCAGCTTGAACTACGGGATGGAAGAGACCCAGTACTTC.

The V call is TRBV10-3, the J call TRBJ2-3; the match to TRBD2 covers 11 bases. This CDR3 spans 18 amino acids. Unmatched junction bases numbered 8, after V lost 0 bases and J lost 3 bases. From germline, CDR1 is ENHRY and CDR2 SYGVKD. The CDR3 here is CAISESGRIAGGTDTQYF. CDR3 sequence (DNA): TGTGCCATCAGTGAGTCGGGGAGAATAGCGGGAGGGACAGATACGCAGTATTTT.

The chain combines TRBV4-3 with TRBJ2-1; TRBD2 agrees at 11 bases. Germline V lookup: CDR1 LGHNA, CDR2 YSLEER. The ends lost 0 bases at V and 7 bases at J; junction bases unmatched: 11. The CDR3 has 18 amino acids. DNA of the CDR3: TGCGCCAGCAGCCAAGACCCCCCCCTACTAGCGGGAGAAAATGAGCAGTTCTTC. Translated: CASSQDPPLLAGENEQFF.

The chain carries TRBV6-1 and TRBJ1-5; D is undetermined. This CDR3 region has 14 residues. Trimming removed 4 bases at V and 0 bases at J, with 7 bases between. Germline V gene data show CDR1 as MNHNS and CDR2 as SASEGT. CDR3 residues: CASSGGYSNQPQHF. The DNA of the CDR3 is TGTGCCAGCAGTGGCGGCTATAGCAATCAGCCCCAGCATTTT.

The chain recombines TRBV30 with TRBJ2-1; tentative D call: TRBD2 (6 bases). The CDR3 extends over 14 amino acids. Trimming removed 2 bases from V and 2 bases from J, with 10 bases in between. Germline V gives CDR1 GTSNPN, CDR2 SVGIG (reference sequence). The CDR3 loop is CAWSSGRAYNEQFF. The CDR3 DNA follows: TGTGCCTGGAGTTCCGGGAGAGCCTACAATGAGCAGTTCTTC.

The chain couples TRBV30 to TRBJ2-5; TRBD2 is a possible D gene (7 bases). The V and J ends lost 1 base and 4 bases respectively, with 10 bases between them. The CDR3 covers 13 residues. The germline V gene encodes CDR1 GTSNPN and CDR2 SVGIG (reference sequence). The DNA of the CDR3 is TGTGCCTGGAGTGGGGGGGGCAGAGAGACCCAGTACTTC. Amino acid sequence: CAWSGGGRETQYF.

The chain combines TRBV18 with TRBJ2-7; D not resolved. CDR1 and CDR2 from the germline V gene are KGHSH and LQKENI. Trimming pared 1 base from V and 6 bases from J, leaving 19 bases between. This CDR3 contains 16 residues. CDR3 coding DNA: TGTGCCAGCTCACCACTAAGCGACTCCCGTTTCGGCGAGCAGTACTTC. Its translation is CASSPLSDSRFGEQYF.

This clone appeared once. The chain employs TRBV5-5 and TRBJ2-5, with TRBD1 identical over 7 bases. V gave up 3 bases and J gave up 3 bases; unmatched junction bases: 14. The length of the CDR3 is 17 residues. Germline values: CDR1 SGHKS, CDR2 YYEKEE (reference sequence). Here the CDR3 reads CASSSGQLGALEETQYF. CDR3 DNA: TGTGCCAGCAGCTCGGGACAGTTGGGAGCGCTTGAAGAGACCCAGTACTTC. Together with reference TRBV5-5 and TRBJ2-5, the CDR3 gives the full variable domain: DAGVTQSPTHLIKTRGQQVTLRCSPISGHKSVSWYQQVLGQGPQFIFQYYEKEERGRGNFPDRFSARQFPNYSSELNVNALLLGDSALYLCASSSGQLGALEETQYFGPGTRLLVL.

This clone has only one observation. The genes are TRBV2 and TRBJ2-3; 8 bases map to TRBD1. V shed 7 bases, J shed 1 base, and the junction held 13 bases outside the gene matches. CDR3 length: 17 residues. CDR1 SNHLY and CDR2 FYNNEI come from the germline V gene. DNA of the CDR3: TGTGCCAGCACCGAAACCCAGGGGGCGCTTGGCACAGATACGCAGTATTTT. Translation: CASTETQGALGTDTQYF.

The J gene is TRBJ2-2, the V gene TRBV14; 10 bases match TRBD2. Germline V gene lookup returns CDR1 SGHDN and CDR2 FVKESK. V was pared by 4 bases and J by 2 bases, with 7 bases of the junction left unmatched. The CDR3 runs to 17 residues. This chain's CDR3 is CASSPGLAMTNTGELFF. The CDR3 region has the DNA TGTGCCAGCAGCCCGGGACTAGCGATGACTAACACCGGGGAGCTGTTTTTT.

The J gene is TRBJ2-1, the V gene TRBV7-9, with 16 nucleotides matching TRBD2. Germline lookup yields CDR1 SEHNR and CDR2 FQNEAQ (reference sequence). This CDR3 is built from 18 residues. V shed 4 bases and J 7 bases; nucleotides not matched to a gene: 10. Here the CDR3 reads CASSSTLGLAGGLNEQFF. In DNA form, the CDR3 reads TGTGCCAGCAGCTCCACCTTGGGACTAGCGGGAGGGCTGAATGAGCAGTTCTTC.

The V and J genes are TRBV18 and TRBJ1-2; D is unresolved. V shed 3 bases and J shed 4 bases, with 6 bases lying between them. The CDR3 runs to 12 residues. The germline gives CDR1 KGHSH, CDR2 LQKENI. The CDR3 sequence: CASSPSGYGYTF. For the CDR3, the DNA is TGTGCCAGCTCACCCTCAGGCTATGGCTACACCTTC.

Here the CDR3 DNA reads TGTGCCAGCTCACCACCGTCAGGGAACACTGAAGCTTTCTTT. It encodes CASSPPSGNTEAFF. This sequence joins TRBV18 and TRBJ1-1; D is unclear. The CDR3 has 14 residues. Germline CDR1 and CDR2: KGHSH and LQKENI. Trimming removed 0 bases from V and 1 base from J, with 6 bases in between.

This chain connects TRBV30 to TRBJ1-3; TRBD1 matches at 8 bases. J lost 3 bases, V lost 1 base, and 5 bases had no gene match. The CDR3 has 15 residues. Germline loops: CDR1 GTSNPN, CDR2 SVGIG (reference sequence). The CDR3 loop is CAWSGQGLGGNTIYF. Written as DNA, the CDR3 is TGTGCCTGGAGTGGACAGGGGCTAGGTGGAAACACCATATATTTT.

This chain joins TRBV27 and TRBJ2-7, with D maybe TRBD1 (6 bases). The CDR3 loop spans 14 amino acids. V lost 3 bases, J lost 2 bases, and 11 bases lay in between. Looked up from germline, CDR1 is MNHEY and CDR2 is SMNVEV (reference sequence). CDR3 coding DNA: TGTGCCAGCAGTTTCAGGGGCTTGGCCTACGAGCAGTACTTC. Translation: CASSFRGLAYEQYF.

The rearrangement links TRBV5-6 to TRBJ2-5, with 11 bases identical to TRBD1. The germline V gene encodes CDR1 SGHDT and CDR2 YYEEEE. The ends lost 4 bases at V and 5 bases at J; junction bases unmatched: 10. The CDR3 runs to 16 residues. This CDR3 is CASSLRTGTGGETQYF. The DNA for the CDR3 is TGTGCCAGCAGCCTTCGGACCGGGACAGGGGGGGAGACCCAGTACTTC. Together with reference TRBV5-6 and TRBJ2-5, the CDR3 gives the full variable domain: DAGVTQSPTHLIKTRGQQVTLRCSPKSGHDTVSWYQQALGQGPQFIFQYYEEEERQRGNFPDRFSGHQFPNYSSELNVNALLLGDSALYLCASSLRTGTGGETQYFGPGTRLLVL.

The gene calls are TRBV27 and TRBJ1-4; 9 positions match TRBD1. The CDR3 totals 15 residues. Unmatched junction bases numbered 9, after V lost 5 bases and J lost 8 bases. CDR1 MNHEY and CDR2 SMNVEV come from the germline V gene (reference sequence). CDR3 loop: CASSTSGTGREKLFF. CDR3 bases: TGTGCCAGCAGTACATCCGGGACAGGGAGGGAAAAACTGTTTTTT.

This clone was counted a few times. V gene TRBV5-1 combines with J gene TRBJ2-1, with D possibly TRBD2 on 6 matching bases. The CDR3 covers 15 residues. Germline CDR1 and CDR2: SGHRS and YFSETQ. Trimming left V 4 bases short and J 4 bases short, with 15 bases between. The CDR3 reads CASSGEAKRYNEQFF. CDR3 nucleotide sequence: TGCGCCAGCAGCGGGGAGGCTAAAAGGTACAATGAGCAGTTCTTC.

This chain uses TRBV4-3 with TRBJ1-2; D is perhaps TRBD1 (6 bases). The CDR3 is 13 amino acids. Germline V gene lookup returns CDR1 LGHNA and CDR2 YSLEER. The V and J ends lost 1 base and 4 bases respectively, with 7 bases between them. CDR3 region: CASSQVQGYGYTF. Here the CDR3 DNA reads TGCGCCAGCAGCCAAGTACAGGGCTATGGCTACACCTTC.

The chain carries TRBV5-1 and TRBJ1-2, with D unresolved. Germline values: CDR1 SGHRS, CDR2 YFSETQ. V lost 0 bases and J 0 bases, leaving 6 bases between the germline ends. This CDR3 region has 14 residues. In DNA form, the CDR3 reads TGCGCCAGCAGCTTGGGGAGTACTAACTATGGCTACACCTTC. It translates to CASSLGSTNYGYTF.

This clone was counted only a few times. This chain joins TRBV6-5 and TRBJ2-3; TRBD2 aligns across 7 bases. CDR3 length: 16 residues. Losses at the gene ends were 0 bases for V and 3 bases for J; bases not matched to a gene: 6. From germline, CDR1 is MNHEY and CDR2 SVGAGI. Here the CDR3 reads CASSYSHLAETDTQYF. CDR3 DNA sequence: TGTGCCAGCAGTTACTCGCACCTAGCGGAGACAGATACGCAGTATTTT.

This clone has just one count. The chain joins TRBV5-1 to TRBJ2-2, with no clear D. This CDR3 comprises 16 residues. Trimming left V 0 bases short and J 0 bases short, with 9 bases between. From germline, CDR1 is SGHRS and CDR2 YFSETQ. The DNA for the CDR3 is TGCGCCAGCAGCTTGGCCTGGAGCGCGAACACCGGGGAGCTGTTTTTT. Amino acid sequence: CASSLAWSANTGELFF.